Following are 17 T cell receptor beta chains from one sample sequenced in a study of early T cells in non-severe SARS-CoV-2 infection. TCRdb reprocessed the 5' RACE reads with MiXCR, giving one entry per CDR3 protein. The repertoire holds more than 65,000 distinct CDR3 sequences, with approximately 13% as singletons. The sample comprised whole blood. Receptor source: an adult who was a healthcare worker with PCR-confirmed SARS-CoV-2 infection or an uninfected control (not recorded which).

This clonotype occurred many times. The chain has TRBV30 and TRBJ1-4; no reliable D call. The length of the CDR3 is 13 residues. Germline CDR1 is GTSNPN and CDR2 is SVGIG (reference sequence). Trimming pared 1 base from V and 4 bases from J, leaving 7 bases between. The CDR3 nucleotides read TGTGCCTGGAGTGGGCAGAATAATGAAAAACTGTTTTTT. It encodes CAWSGQNNEKLFF.

There are many counts of this clonotype. The chain uses TRBV27 and TRBJ1-2; D possibly corresponds to TRBD1 (6 bases). The CDR3 totals 13 residues. Germline V gene sequence: CDR1 MNHEY, CDR2 SMNVEV (reference sequence). V dropped 3 bases and J dropped 4 bases, with 9 bases sitting between them. CDR3 nucleotide sequence: TGTGCCAGCAGTTTTTCAGGGGTCTATGGCTACACCTTC. Protein: CASSFSGVYGYTF.

This clonotype was seen repeatedly, ten times or more. The rearrangement joins TRBV28 to TRBJ2-7, with D perhaps matching TRBD2 (7 bases). The V end lost 6 bases, the J end lost 7 bases, and 13 bases lay between the germline ends. Germline V gene sequence: CDR1 MDHEN, CDR2 SYDVKM. This CDR3 is built from 12 residues. CDR3 protein: CASRGGGGEQYF. The CDR3 DNA follows: TGTGCCAGCAGGGGCGGGGGCGGTGAGCAGTACTTC.

In its sample, this clonotype was seen many times. The chain employs TRBV5-3 and TRBJ2-5, with D possibly being TRBD2 (5 bases). TRBV5-3 is an ORF, and what it does is uncertain. V lost 1 base, J lost 4 bases, and 17 bases lay in between. This CDR3 is 16 amino acids long. CDR3 residues: CARSLRMGVRGETQYF. CDR3 DNA: TGTGCCAGAAGCTTGCGGATGGGAGTGCGAGGAGAGACCCAGTACTTC.

This clonotype was detected only a few times. The gene calls are TRBV4-2 and TRBJ2-7, with D perhaps TRBD1 or TRBD2 (5 bases each). V was clipped by 0 bases and J by 6 bases, with 18 bases between them. The CDR3 sequence is 16 residues long. From germline, CDR1 is LGHNA and CDR2 YNFKEQ. This CDR3 reads CASSQDAGTKYFEQYF. CDR3 in DNA: TGTGCCAGCAGCCAAGACGCCGGGACGAAGTACTTCGAGCAGTACTTC.

This clonotype was counted ten times or more. The chain carries TRBV7-2 and TRBJ1-5, with D tentatively TRBD1 (6 bases). Between the trimmed V and J ends, which lost 5 bases and 3 bases, there was a span of 17 bases. Germline values: CDR1 SGHTA, CDR2 FQGNSA. The CDR3 extends over 16 amino acids. CDR3 region: CASSTAQGYNNQPQHF. CDR3 nucleotide sequence: TGTGCCAGCAGCACCGCCCAGGGGTATAACAATCAGCCCCAGCATTTT.

There are many counts of this clonotype. J is TRBJ2-2 and V is TRBV19, with D perhaps given as TRBD1 or TRBD2 (5 bases each). The CDR3 covers 17 residues. Looked up from germline, CDR1 is LNHDA and CDR2 is SQIVND (reference sequence). Trimming stripped 5 bases from V and 6 bases from J, with 22 bases between. The CDR3 DNA is TGTGCCAGTAGTCCTATGGGGCCAGGGACCTACTCCGGGGAGCTGTTTTTT. This encodes CASSPMGPGTYSGELFF.

The table lists this clonotype with many counts. The chain recombines TRBV6-2 or TRBV6-3 with TRBJ1-5; D not certain. The germline V and J ends were trimmed by 7 bases and 11 bases, with 18 bases remaining between them. The CDR3 contains 13 residues. Germline V gene lookup returns CDR1 MNHEY and CDR2 SVGEGT. In DNA, the CDR3 is TGTGCCAGCAACCGTCAGAATAATGCGGCCCAGCATTTT. This gives the protein CASNRQNNAAQHF.

In this sample, this clonotype turned up many times. CDR3 bases: TGTGCCAGCAGCCCAAGGACTAGCGGGGGGGCAGATACGCAGTATTTT. This encodes CASSPRTSGGADTQYF. The rearrangement uses TRBV7-2 and TRBJ2-3; 15 bases are shared with TRBD2. The CDR3 sequence is 16 residues long. V lost 5 bases, J lost 4 bases, and 4 bases stayed unmatched. Germline CDR1 and CDR2: SGHTA and FQGNSA.

There are many counts of this clonotype. This sequence joins TRBV20-1 and TRBJ1-2, with D hard to call. There are 12 residues in the CDR3. Between the trimmed V and J ends, which lost 4 bases and 7 bases, there was a span of 13 bases. Germline-derived CDR1 and CDR2 are DFQATT and SNEGSKA (reference sequence). The CDR3 nucleotides read TGCAGTGCTACCTCATCCAAAGGTGGCTACACCTTC. Amino acid sequence: CSATSSKGGYTF.

This clonotype occurred many times. The chain recombines TRBV27 with TRBJ1-2, with 8 bases that match TRBD1. With 2 bases clipped from V and 7 bases from J, the junction kept 6 bases outside the gene matches. The CDR3 runs 14 residues. The germline CDR1 and CDR2 sequences are MNHEY and SMNVEV (reference sequence). This CDR3 is CASSLGQGAGGYTF. Here the CDR3 DNA reads TGTGCCAGCAGTTTAGGTCAGGGGGCGGGTGGCTACACCTTC.

The chain recombines TRBV29-1 with TRBJ1-2; D not resolved. Trimming shortened V by 0 bases and J by 2 bases, and 10 bases separated the two germline ends. Germline assignment: CDR1 SQVTM and CDR2 ANQGSEA. The CDR3 has 14 residues. DNA of the CDR3: TGCAGCGTTGAAGATGGGCAGTCGAACTATGGCTACACCTTC. It translates to CSVEDGQSNYGYTF.

This clonotype was detected many times. The chain couples TRBV20-1 to TRBJ1-3, with a tentative D call TRBD1 (5 bases). Per the germline V gene, CDR1 is DFQATT and CDR2 is SNEGSKA (reference sequence). Trimming took 3 bases from V and 8 from J, leaving 20 bases between them. The CDR3 has 15 amino acids. CDR3 amino acids: CSASYPPGPGHTIYF. CDR3 sequence (DNA): TGCAGTGCTAGCTATCCTCCGGGCCCAGGGCACACCATATATTTT.

This clonotype was counted at least ten times. This chain uses TRBV7-2 with TRBJ2-5; D unclear. The CDR3 has 14 amino acids. The V gene lost 1 base and the J gene lost 0 bases, with 6 bases spanning the gap. From germline, CDR1 is SGHTA and CDR2 FQGNSA. The CDR3 DNA follows: TGTGCCAGCAGCTTAGTTGGCTACCAAGAGACCCAGTACTTC. Protein sequence: CASSLVGYQETQYF.

This clonotype was observed many times. The CDR3 DNA is TGTGCCACCAGCAGAGATGATAAGCGTCTCTATGGCTACACCTTC. It is translated as CATSRDDKRLYGYTF. The V and J genes are TRBV15 and TRBJ1-2; D not resolved. The CDR3 contains 15 residues. Trimming stripped 0 bases from V and 4 bases from J, with 12 bases between. Germline V gene sequence: CDR1 LNHNV, CDR2 YYDKDF (reference sequence).

This clonotype was detected many times. The rearrangement uses TRBV5-4 and TRBJ2-5; 7 bases agree with TRBD1. CDR3 size: 13 residues. Germline lookup yields CDR1 SGHNT and CDR2 YYREEE (reference sequence). J lost 2 bases, V lost 5 bases, and 3 bases had no gene match. DNA for the CDR3: TGTGCCAGCAGATGGGGACAGCAAGAGACCCAGTACTTC. Translating gives CASRWGQQETQYF.

This clonotype has ten or more counts. J is TRBJ1-1 and V is TRBV6-1; no reliable D call. V was shortened by 3 bases and J by 1 base, with 9 bases between the two germline ends. There are 14 residues in the CDR3. Germline CDR1 reads MNHNS; CDR2 reads SASEGT. CDR3 loop: CASSDGFENTEAFF. In DNA form, the CDR3 reads TGTGCCAGCAGTGATGGGTTCGAGAACACTGAAGCTTTCTTT.